This T cell receptor (beta chain) was sequenced during a study of CD8+CD57+ T cells in acquired aplastic anemia. Study background: The mean DNA yield obtained from sorted CD4+ and CD8+ cells came to 3 to 3.5 ug.

Study-level results: About 27 CD8+ CDR3 sequences were shared between patients and controls.

This clonotype was seen only a few times. Its antigen is currently unknown. Germline-derived CDR1 and CDR2 are DFQATT and SNEGSKA (reference sequence). There are 14 residues in the CDR3. V trimming: 4 bases; J trimming: 2 bases; junction bases outside the gene matches: 7. TCR beta VDJ and CDR3 profiles were obtained from a genomic DNA template. TCRdb independently ran MiXCR on the reads; one entry per CDR3 protein. The table records 120,000 or so distinct CDR3 sequences, under 60% of them present only once. Selection for sequencing was limited to patients who had shown CD8+CD57+ cell expansion by flow cytometry. Diagnosis of severe acquired aplastic anemia applied to all patients.

Sample: sorted CD4+, CD8+, or CD8+CD57+ T cells (not recorded which) from PBMCs. The rearrangement joins TRBV20-1 to TRBJ2-5; 7 nucleotides agree with TRBD2. This TCR came from a human donor with aplastic anemia. CDR3 nucleotide sequence: TGCAGTGCTATTGGCCTAGCGGTGCAAGAGACCCAGTACTTC. Amino acids: CSAIGLAVQETQYF.